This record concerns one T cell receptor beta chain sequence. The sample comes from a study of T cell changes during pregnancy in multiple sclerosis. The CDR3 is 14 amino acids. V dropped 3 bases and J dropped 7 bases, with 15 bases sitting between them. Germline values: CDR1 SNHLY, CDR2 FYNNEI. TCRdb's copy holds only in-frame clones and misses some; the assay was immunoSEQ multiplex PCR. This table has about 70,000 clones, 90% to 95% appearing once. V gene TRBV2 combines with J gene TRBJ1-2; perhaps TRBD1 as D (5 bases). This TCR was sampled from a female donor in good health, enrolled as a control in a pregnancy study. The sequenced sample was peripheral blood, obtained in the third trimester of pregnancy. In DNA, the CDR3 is TGTGCCAGCAGTGATGGGGGGGACTTATTTGGCTACACCTTC. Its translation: CASSDGGDLFGYTF.